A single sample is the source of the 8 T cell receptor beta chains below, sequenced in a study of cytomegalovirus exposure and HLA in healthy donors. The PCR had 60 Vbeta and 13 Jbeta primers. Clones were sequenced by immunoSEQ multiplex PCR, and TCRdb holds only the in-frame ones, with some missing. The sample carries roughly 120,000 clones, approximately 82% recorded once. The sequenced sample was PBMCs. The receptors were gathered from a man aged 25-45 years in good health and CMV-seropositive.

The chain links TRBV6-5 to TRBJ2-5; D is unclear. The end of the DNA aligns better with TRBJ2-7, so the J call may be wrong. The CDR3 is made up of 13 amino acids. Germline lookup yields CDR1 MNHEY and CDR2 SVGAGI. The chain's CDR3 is CASSPTWNYEQYF. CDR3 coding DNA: TGTGCCAGCAGCCCGACTTGGAACTACGAGCAGTACTTC.

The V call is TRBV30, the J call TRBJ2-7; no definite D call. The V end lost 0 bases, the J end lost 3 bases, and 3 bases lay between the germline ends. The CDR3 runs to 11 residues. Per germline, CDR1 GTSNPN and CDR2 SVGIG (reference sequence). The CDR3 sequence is CAWSVNYEQYF. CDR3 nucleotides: TGTGCCTGGAGTGTCAACTACGAGCAGTACTTC.

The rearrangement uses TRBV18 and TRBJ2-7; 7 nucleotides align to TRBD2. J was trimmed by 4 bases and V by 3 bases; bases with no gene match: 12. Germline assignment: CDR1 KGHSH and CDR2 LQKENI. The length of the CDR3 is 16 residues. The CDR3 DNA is TGTGCCAGCTCACCCCCGACTAGCACCCCTCATTACGAGCAGTACTTC. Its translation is CASSPPTSTPHYEQYF.

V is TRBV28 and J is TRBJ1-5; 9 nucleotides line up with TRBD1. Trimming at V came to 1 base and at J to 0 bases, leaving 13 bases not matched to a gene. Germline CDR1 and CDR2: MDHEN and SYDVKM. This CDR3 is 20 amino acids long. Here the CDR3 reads CASSLSLPGQGRYSNQPQHF. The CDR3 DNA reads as TGTGCCAGCAGTTTATCCCTGCCGGGACAGGGTCGATATAGCAATCAGCCCCAGCATTTT.

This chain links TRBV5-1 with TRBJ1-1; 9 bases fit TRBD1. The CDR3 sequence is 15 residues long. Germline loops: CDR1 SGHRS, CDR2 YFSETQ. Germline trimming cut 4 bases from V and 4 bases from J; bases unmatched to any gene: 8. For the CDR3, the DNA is TGCGCCAGCAGCCCGTCGGGACAGGGAGGCACTGAAGCTTTCTTT. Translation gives CASSPSGQGGTEAFF.

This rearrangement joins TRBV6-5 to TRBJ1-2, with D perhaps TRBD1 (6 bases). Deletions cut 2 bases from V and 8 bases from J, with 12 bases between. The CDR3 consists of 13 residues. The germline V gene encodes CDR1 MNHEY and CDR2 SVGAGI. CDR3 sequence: CASSYAGARGYTF. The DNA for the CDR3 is TGTGCCAGCAGTTACGCGGGGGCCAGAGGCTACACCTTC.

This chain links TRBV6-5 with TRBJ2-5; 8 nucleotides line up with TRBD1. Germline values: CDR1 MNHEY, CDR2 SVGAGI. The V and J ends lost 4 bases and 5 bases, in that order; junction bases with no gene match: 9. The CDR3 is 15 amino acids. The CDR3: CASSSLQGVIETQYF. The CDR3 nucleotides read TGTGCCAGCAGTTCTTTACAGGGGGTGATCGAGACCCAGTACTTC.

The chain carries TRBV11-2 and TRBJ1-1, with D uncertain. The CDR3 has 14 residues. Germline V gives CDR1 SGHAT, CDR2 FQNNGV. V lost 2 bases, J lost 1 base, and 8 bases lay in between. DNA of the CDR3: TGTGCCAGCAGCTTATTCTCTCCGAACACTGAAGCTTTCTTT. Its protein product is CASSLFSPNTEAFF.